This T cell receptor (beta chain) was profiled in a study of CD8+CD57+ T cells in acquired aplastic anemia. Germline CDR1 and CDR2: SGHAT and FQNNGV. This CDR3 comprises 14 residues. On this clonotype itself: A junction end diverges from the germline sequence, so it may reflect a read error.

The study profiled TCR beta VDJ and CDR3 using genomic DNA as template. TCRdb re-analysed the reads in MiXCR, keeping a single row per CDR3 protein. The sample carries some 160,000 distinct CDR3 sequences, 48% recorded once. CD8+CD57+ cell expansion had been shown by flow cytometry in patients chosen for sequencing. This chain links TRBV11-2 with TRBJ2-1, with 7 bases that match TRBD1. The sample taken for sequencing was sorted CD4+, CD8+, or CD8+CD57+ T cells (not recorded which) from PBMCs. The TCR was taken from a human donor with aplastic anemia. The CDR3 loop is CASRSQGLAGEQVF. CDR3 DNA sequence: TGTGCCAGCAGGTCACAGGGGCTAGCAGGTGAGCAGGTCTTC.